The clone carrying this T cell receptor (beta chain) was seen more than once but under ten times. The data stem from a study of patients and donors after allogeneic stem cell transplantation. V gave up 4 bases and J gave up 8 bases; unmatched junction bases: 8. CDR3 size: 15 residues. Germline CDR1 LGHNA, CDR2 YSLEER. TCRdb re-analysed the RT-PCR reads in MiXCR, keeping a single row per CDR3 protein. The table has 410,000 or so distinct CDR3 sequences, about a sixth seen once; the top ten hold about 7%. The sample comprised blood, either unsorted or a sorted T cell fraction (not recorded which). The clonotype originates from a human donor who was either an allogeneic HSCT recipient or a stem cell or donor lymphocyte infusion donor (not recorded which). It is not recorded whose cells these are; they may come from a transplant donor. The chain uses TRBV4-3 and TRBJ1-2; the match to TRBD1 covers 12 bases. The CDR3: CASSRGQGAVSGYTF. The CDR3 nucleotides read TGCGCCAGCAGCCGGGGACAGGGGGCAGTAAGCGGCTACACCTTC.